This T cell receptor beta chain appears in the sequencing data of a study of blood T cells in healthy people across ages (dated by TCRdb to between 2014 and 2017). In the study overall: Template switching captured roughly one uniquely barcoded TCR beta cDNA molecule per two T cells in model experiments. The study measured age-related changes in TCR beta repertoire diversity using deep sequencing normalized with unique cDNA molecular identifiers. The donors were divided into four age groups: young (average roughly 17 years), middle-aged (around 41), aged (about 60) and long-lived (around 80). To avoid experimental bias, donors of different ages were distributed randomly across sequencing lanes. Using the same blood draw, the study looked at two additional independent replicas of 1 million unique cDNA reads for two donors, one aged 18 to 30 and the other aged 80 or older.

Donors were about 36 systemically healthy Caucasian individuals from Russia aged roughly 6 to 90 years. Each donor gave approximately 9.4 milliliters of peripheral blood, drawn into EDTA-treated Vacutainer tubes. Ficoll-Paque density-gradient centrifugation was used to isolate PBMCs, with at least 6 million obtained per sample. Trizol reagent was used to extract total RNA from the PBMCs, yielding at least 6 micrograms per sample. For every donor, flow cytometry on a PBMC aliquot measured the percentage of naive CD45RAhigh/CD27high T cells. The method behind the library was 5' RACE. Reads for this sample came from an Illumina HiSeq 2500. A second PCR of roughly 7 to 11 cycles was performed with a sample-barcoded 5' primer and a J-beta primer mix. Each TCR beta cDNA molecule received a unique molecular identifier from a template-switch 5' adaptor carrying 12 random nucleotides. Each sample yielded at least 2.5 million CDR3-containing paired-end reads. All of the RNA was converted into first-strand cDNA using the Mint cDNA synthesis kit, with a TRBC-specific oligonucleotide serving as the primer. All cDNA was treated with uracil-DNA glycosylase and then went through a first 18-cycle PCR with the universal primers M1SS and BC2_uni_R. From the authors' description of their analysis: Normalization of each sample was performed by random selection of 1 million high-quality reads, each carrying a distinct molecular identifier. Reads sharing molecular identifiers were discarded rather than binned into consensus sequences. MiTCR, run with a Q25 quality threshold and the strictest error-elimination algorithm, handled CDR3 identification, clonotype clustering and error correction. A nonparametric unseen species model with Euler transformation was used to estimate a lower bound on total TCR beta diversity. In-frame beta chains were kept once TCRdb had trimmed the public reads at Q25 with fastp and called clones with MiXCR. Identical CDR3 protein sequences are pooled into one entry, listed with their most common genes and DNA. These V and J calls are TCRdb output, not the study's own analysis. The sample table shows 1.5 million to 2 million distinct CDR3 sequences, and around 35% are seen once. The ten top clones hold approximately 11% of the sample.

This clonotype was detected a few times. What antigen it recognizes has not been identified. No quality values exist for individual bases; no much larger clone is one base distant. V and J are trimmed by 3 bases and 5 bases, and the gene matches miss 9 bases of the junction. CDR1 is given as SGHTA and CDR2 as FQGNSA, both from the germline V gene. Reading from cysteine to phenylalanine, the CDR3 counts 16 amino acids. Left in the record is the CDR3 DNA by itself, 48 bases read in frame from the first base. Study-level results and caveats: Donor CMV infection status was unknown, potentially confounding age-related changes in expanded clonotypes. Compared with the aged group, the long-lived group had more naive CD4+ T cells, fewer expanded clones and increased TCR diversity, a pattern suggesting age selection. Estimates of total diversity based on one million sequenced T cells were considered lower bounds and underestimates. There was a strong correlation between observed TCR beta diversity and the percentage of naive T cells measured by flow cytometry. Because profiling used bulk unsorted PBMCs, naive and antigen-experienced compartments could not be compared conclusively. As age increased, observed TCR beta diversity per million T cells dropped in a roughly linear way, and a significant reduction was already evident by age around 41.

What was sequenced was blood. The source of this sequence is a woman in her thirties in good health. The chain couples TRBV7-2 to TRBJ2-7; TRBD1 lines up with 11 middle nucleotides. The base sequence is TGTGCCAGCAGCTTTAGAGTGGGGACAGGGGGTAACGAGCAGTACTTC. Its protein is CASSFRVGTGGNEQYF.